The 9 T cell receptor beta chains below were found in one sample sequenced in a study of cytomegalovirus exposure and HLA in healthy donors. A multiplex PCR was run with 60 Vbeta primers and 13 Jbeta primers. Repertoires were generated with immunoSEQ multiplex PCR, while TCRdb's copy carries only in-frame clones and drops some. This table has 130,000 or so clones, under 85% appearing once. Source material: PBMCs. The receptor source for this set is a man between 18 and 29 years old in good health and CMV-seropositive.

V is TRBV2 and J is TRBJ2-7, with D perhaps matching TRBD2 (6 bases). Germline V gene sequence: CDR1 SNHLY, CDR2 FYNNEI. V was pared by 7 bases and J by 7 bases, with 17 bases between. The CDR3 length is 13 residues. The CDR3 DNA reads as TGTGCCAGCAATGTACTTGACGGGGGTGAGCAGTACTTC. Its translation is CASNVLDGGEQYF.

The V gene is TRBV4-2, the J gene TRBJ2-3; 14 bases map to TRBD2. Trimming at V came to 2 bases and at J to 5 bases, leaving 9 bases not matched to a gene. Germline V gives CDR1 LGHNA, CDR2 YNFKEQ. The CDR3 is made up of 18 amino acids. In DNA form, the CDR3 reads TGTGCCAGCAGCCAATTTCCGGGACTAGCGGGAGTTGAAGATACGCAGTATTTT. It codes for CASSQFPGLAGVEDTQYF.

V usage is TRBV2 and J usage is TRBJ1-4; D is possibly TRBD1 (5 bases). The ends were cut back, 1 base at V and 4 bases at J, with 13 bases in the middle. The CDR3 totals 16 residues. Germline CDR1 and CDR2: SNHLY and FYNNEI. CDR3 nucleotides: TGTGCCAGCAGTGAAGATCGCCCGGGGGTTAATGAAAAACTGTTTTTT. Residues: CASSEDRPGVNEKLFF.

This clone occurred once. J is TRBJ1-2 and V is TRBV9, with 7 bases aligning to TRBD1. This CDR3 spans 14 amino acids. Germline V gene data show CDR1 as SGDLS and CDR2 as YYNGEE. Trimming took 2 bases from V and 5 from J; bases not matched to a gene: 6. The CDR3 is CASSVEGAEYGYTF. As DNA, the CDR3 is TGTGCCAGCAGCGTCGAGGGGGCGGAGTATGGCTACACCTTC.

The chain carries TRBV7-8 and TRBJ1-4, with a weak D call TRBD1 (6 bases). Germline lookup yields CDR1 SGHVS and CDR2 FQNEAQ. The CDR3 is made up of 17 amino acids. Trimming took 0 bases from V and 7 from J, leaving 18 bases between them. DNA for the CDR3: TGTGCCAGCAGCTTAGCGGGTAATCGAGACAGGCTTGAAAAACTGTTTTTT. Translation gives CASSLAGNRDRLEKLFF.

The genes are TRBV4-1 and TRBJ1-1, with D hard to call. The CDR3 totals 13 residues. Trimming took off 0 bases at V and 5 bases at J, with 7 bases between the two ends. Germline V gives CDR1 MGHRA, CDR2 YSYEKL. This CDR3 reads CASSQESVTEAFF. CDR3 in DNA: TGCGCCAGCAGCCAAGAATCGGTGACTGAAGCTTTCTTT.

This clone was seen once. CDR3 sequence: CASSYTEAGTYEQYF. As DNA, the CDR3 is TGTGCCAGCAGTTACACAGAAGCCGGCACCTACGAGCAGTACTTC. The chain uses TRBV27 and TRBJ2-7; D remains unclear. CDR3 length: 15 residues. The germline gives CDR1 MNHEY, CDR2 SMNVEV (reference sequence). The V and J ends lost 4 bases and 2 bases respectively, with 15 bases between them.

In DNA, the CDR3 is TGTGCCAGTAGTTCCGGGGGGAGCGGGACAGGGGATCATGGAAACACCATATATTTT. Encoded protein: CASSSGGSGTGDHGNTIYF. The chain couples TRBV19 to TRBJ1-3; 10 nucleotides align to TRBD1. V shed 5 bases and J 3 bases; nucleotides not matched to a gene: 16. Per germline, CDR1 LNHDA and CDR2 SQIVND (reference sequence). The CDR3 is 19 amino acids.

The V and J genes are TRBV12-5 and TRBJ1-1; 9 positions agree with TRBD1. Germline V gene lookup returns CDR1 LGHNT and CDR2 FRNRAP. Germline trimming cut 1 base from V and 3 bases from J; bases unmatched to any gene: 6. CDR3 size: 16 residues. CDR3 protein: CASGLGDRAVDTEAFF. In nucleotides, the CDR3 is TGTGCTAGTGGTTTGGGGGACAGGGCGGTCGACACTGAAGCTTTCTTT.